This T cell receptor beta chain appears in the sequencing data of a study of CD8 T cells in Susac syndrome (dated 2019 in TCRdb). Study-level background: Repertoire sequencing was used to test whether CD8+ T cell activation and differentiation in Susac syndrome was antigen driven. CD8+ T cell repertoire clonality was compared between 11 to 12 healthy donors, around 14 Susac syndrome patients and around 15 multiple sclerosis patients.

Peripheral blood CD8+ and CD4+ T cells from healthy donors, Susac syndrome patients and multiple sclerosis patients were profiled using high-throughput TCR beta sequencing. The multiple sclerosis controls were treatment-naive patients who had stable or active relapsing-remitting disease and met the revised McDonald criteria. Bulk CD8+ and CD4+ T cells were purified by magnetic negative isolation, while CD8+ TEMRA cells were enriched using FACS. Blood was drawn into EDTA tubes, processed within 24 hours, and PBMCs were isolated by density gradient centrifugation. PBMCs intended for TCR sequencing were cryopreserved in liquid nitrogen and were subsequently thawed in a 37 degrees C water bath. Purity of sorted or isolated CD4+, CD8+ and CD8+ TEMRA cells was at least 90%. Cut back by 1 base and 7 bases, the V and J ends lie 14 bases apart. The CDR3, cysteine through phenylalanine, is 14 amino acids long. The retained sequence is limited to the CDR3, 42 bases, with the frame set at the first base. The germline V gene provides CDR1 SGHTA and CDR2 FQGNSA.

RNA was extracted using the RNeasy kit, and about 0.5 to 1 microgram was reverse transcribed with random hexamers. TCR beta CDR3 regions were amplified with the immunoSEQ multiplex PCR assay covering 54 Vbeta and 13 Jbeta segments. To correct PCR amplification bias, a synthetic template baseline was used for both primer optimization and computational correction. Processing in the source paper ran as follows. Reads were annotated to V, D and J genes according to IMGT and were analyzed with immunoSEQ Analyzer, with only productive sequences retained. Clonality was calculated as one minus the Shannon entropy normalized by log2 of the number of productive unique sequences. For each patient and control, public and private clones were evaluated among the 100 most prevalent clones. A clone was defined as Susac-specific if it was absent from the healthy and MS cohorts, from roughly 1,000 published viral clones and from other ImmuneACCESS disease sequences. TCRdb ran its own pipeline on the public reads, namely fastp trimming at Q25 and MiXCR clone calling, and kept in-frame beta chains. Each CDR3 protein appears once, grouped with its most common genes and DNA. It is TCRdb's table, rather than the study itself, that gives the V and J calls and clone size. In all, the sample holds some 300,000 distinct CDR3 sequences, and over 75% of those were seen once. The ten largest account for around 0.21% of the sample.

The paper's findings and limits, for the study overall: The number of individuals in the TCR sequencing and HLA analysis was recognized as being relatively small.

Remarks on this clonotype: There is no known antigen for this receptor. Qualities for individual bases were not recorded, and no much larger clone is one base off.

The sample comprised CD8+ T cells from PBMCs. The sequence links TRBV7-2 to TRBJ2-7; the D gene is possibly TRBD1, with 5 bases matching. The clonotype comes from a human donor with multiple sclerosis. The sequence in DNA is TGTGCCAGCAGCTTAGGCGCAGGGCGCCGAGAGCAGTACTTC. This translates into CASSLGAGRREQYF.